These 9 T cell receptor beta chains were all obtained from the same sample, sequenced in a study of T-cell reconstitution after alpha-beta-depleted transplantation in children. Unique molecular identifiers featured in how the TCRbeta library was prepared. TCRdb used MiXCR to reprocess the PCR reads, holding one entry per CDR3 protein. This repertoire shows around 500,000 distinct CDR3 sequences, around 12% found once; its top ten account for around 6.1%. This material consisted of PBMCs from the stem cell graft donor, taken from the stem cell graft. These receptors originate from a human donor who donated a stem cell graft to a child with combined immunodeficiency.

J is TRBJ1-2 and V is TRBV6-2 or TRBV6-3; unclear D gene. Germline V gene data show CDR1 as MNHEY and CDR2 as SVGEGT. V dropped 6 bases and J dropped 8 bases, with 13 bases sitting between them. The CDR3 has 12 amino acids. The CDR3 loop reads CASRETGLGYTF. The CDR3 DNA reads as TGTGCCAGCAGGGAAACGGGCCTAGGCTACACCTTC.

The chain carries TRBV2 and TRBJ2-2, with D tentatively TRBD1 (5 bases). The CDR3 is 14 residues long. CDR1 and CDR2 (germline): SNHLY, FYNNEI. V was clipped by 3 bases and J by 0 bases, with 5 bases between them. The chain's CDR3 is CASSEDTNTGELFF. CDR3 bases: TGTGCCAGCAGTGAGGACACGAACACCGGGGAGCTGTTTTTT.

The table lists this clonotype with a few counts. The rearrangement joins TRBV12-3 or TRBV12-4 to TRBJ2-7, with 8 bases matching TRBD1. The CDR3 has 18 residues. V lost 3 bases to trimming and J lost 3 bases; unmatched junction nucleotides: 16. Here the CDR3 reads CASSFGGRGHQYYYEQYF. In nucleotides, the CDR3 is TGTGCCAGCAGTTTCGGGGGCAGGGGGCATCAGTACTACTACGAGCAGTACTTC.

The gene calls are TRBV27 and TRBJ2-2, with 15 bases that match TRBD2. This CDR3 comprises 18 residues. Germline CDR1 is MNHEY and CDR2 is SMNVEV (reference sequence). V trimming: 6 bases; J trimming: 5 bases; junction bases outside the gene matches: 10. CDR3 DNA sequence: TGTGCCAGCAGGAGGACTAGCGGGGGGGCCCGGTATACCGGGGAGCTGTTTTTT. As protein: CASRRTSGGARYTGELFF.

The chain combines TRBV7-3 with TRBJ1-6; D ambiguous. V was pared by 0 bases and J by 10 bases, with 10 bases between. In germline, CDR1 is SGHTA, CDR2 FQGTGA. This CDR3 contains 14 residues. Here the CDR3 DNA reads TGTGCCAGCAGCTTAACTGCCGGACCATCACCCCTCCACTTT. As protein: CASSLTAGPSPLHF.

This clonotype has only a few counts. The rearrangement uses TRBV5-1 and TRBJ1-2; no definite D call. CDR3 length: 15 residues. Germline lookup yields CDR1 SGHRS and CDR2 YFSETQ. V dropped 3 bases and J dropped 1 base, with 13 bases sitting between them. The CDR3 DNA reads as TGCGCCAGCAGCTCGGGAGGAGGCTTTAACTATGGCTACACCTTC. Translation gives CASSSGGGFNYGYTF.

V is TRBV29-1 and J is TRBJ1-1; 8 bases agree with TRBD1. Germline lookup yields CDR1 SQVTM and CDR2 ANQGSEA. V lost 6 bases to trimming and J lost 6 bases; unmatched junction nucleotides: 6. This CDR3 has 12 residues. CDR3 region: CSVIQGDAEAFF. For the CDR3, the DNA is TGCAGCGTGATACAGGGGGACGCTGAAGCTTTCTTT.

The rearrangement uses TRBV11-3 and TRBJ2-1, with 10 bases that match TRBD1. CDR1 is SGHNT, CDR2 YENEEA, per germline. CDR3 size: 14 residues. V gave up 5 bases and J gave up 9 bases; unmatched junction bases: 7. The CDR3 loop reads CASSLRQGAREQFF. The CDR3 nucleotides read TGTGCCAGCAGCCTAAGACAGGGGGCGCGTGAGCAGTTCTTC.

The CDR3 spells CASSQRGTGWDEQFF. Written as DNA, the CDR3 is TGTGCCAGCAGCCAGAGAGGGACAGGGTGGGATGAGCAGTTCTTC. This sequence joins TRBV14 and TRBJ2-1; 9 bases agree with TRBD1. V shed 3 bases and J 8 bases; nucleotides not matched to a gene: 8. The CDR3 spans 15 residues. Germline V gene sequence: CDR1 SGHDN, CDR2 FVKESK.